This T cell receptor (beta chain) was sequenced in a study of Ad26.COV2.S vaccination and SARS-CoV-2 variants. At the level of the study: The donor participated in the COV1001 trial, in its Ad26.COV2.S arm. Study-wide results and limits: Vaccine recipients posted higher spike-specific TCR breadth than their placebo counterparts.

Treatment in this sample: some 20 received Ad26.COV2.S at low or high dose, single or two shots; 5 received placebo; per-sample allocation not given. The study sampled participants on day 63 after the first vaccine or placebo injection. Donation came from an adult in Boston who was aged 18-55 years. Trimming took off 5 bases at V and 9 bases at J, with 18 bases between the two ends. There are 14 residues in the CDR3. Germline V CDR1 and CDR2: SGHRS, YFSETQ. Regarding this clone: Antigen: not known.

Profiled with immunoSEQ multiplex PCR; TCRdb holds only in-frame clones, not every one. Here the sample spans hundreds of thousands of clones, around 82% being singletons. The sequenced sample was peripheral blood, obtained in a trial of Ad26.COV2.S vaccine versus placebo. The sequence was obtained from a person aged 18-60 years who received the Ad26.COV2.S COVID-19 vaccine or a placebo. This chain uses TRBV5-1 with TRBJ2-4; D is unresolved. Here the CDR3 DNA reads TGCGCCAGCAGAAGGACCTCTGACACCAGCATTCAGTACTTC. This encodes CASRRTSDTSIQYF. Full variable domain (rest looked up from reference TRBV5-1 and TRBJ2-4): KAGVTQTPRYLIKTRGQQVTLSCSPISGHRSVSWYQQTPGQGLQFLFEYFSETQRNKGNFPGRFSGRQFSNSRSEMNVSTLELGDSALYLCASRRTSDTSIQYFGAGTRLSVL.